A selection of T cell receptor beta chains follows, all from one sample in a study of T cell repertoires in cytomegalovirus infection. These TCRs' antigens remain unknown. TCRdb processed the reads anew with MiXCR; each CDR3 protein has one entry. Here the sample spans about 770,000 distinct CDR3 sequences, 25% to 30% being singletons. The sequencing here drew on cultured CD8+ T cells from PBMCs, taken from culture after CMV antigen stimulation. The receptor set was obtained from a human donor in good health (CMV status not recorded). Some clones in this sample may be carry-over from other donors' samples. Each CDR3 is given with its conserved first and last residue. D genes are given only for firm matches.

TRBD2,TRBJ2-7,TRBV7-2,CASSRGTSGPYEQYF
.,TRBJ1-6,TRBV7-9,CASSLGEEGTSPLHF
.,TRBJ2-3,TRBV4-1,CASSQGVPGTDTQYF
.,TRBJ2-3,TRBV7-9,CASRAGTTDTQYF
.,TRBJ2-7,TRBV13,CASSRTGGPDEQYF
TRBD2,TRBJ2-7,TRBV19,CATSAGVTYEQYF
TRBD1,TRBJ1-5,TRBV27,CASKRQGGNQPQHF
TRBD2,TRBJ2-4,TRBV20-1,CSASGLAGSSWLAKNIQYF
.,TRBJ2-2,TRBV5-1,CASSLAGLPGELFF
TRBD1,TRBJ1-1,TRBV7-6,CASSPRTGGLFKTEAFF
.,TRBJ2-5,TRBV7-9,CASSEQESRETQYF
.,TRBJ1-6,TRBV6-1,CASSAEGHNSPLHF
TRBD1,TRBJ2-6,TRBV20-1,CSARDGTGGDSGANVLTF
.,TRBJ2-4,TRBV7-9,CASSDTTSIVAKNIQYF
TRBD1,TRBJ1-2,TRBV6-1,CASSEQGATTFYGYTF
TRBD1,TRBJ1-4,TRBV4-1,CASAGGRQLFF
TRBD1,TRBJ1-5,TRBV7-4,CASSFRQGYQPQHF
.,TRBJ2-6,TRBV29-1,CSADSGANVLTF
TRBD2,TRBJ2-1,TRBV27,CASSSRTSGGWNEQFF
TRBD1,TRBJ2-3,TRBV19,CASSLRDRGELLHSTDTQYF
TRBD1,TRBJ2-7,TRBV7-9,CASSPQGAPHEQYF
.,TRBJ2-1,TRBV4-1,CASSPSDLNEQFF
.,TRBJ2-3,TRBV20-1,CSAGDGDRRTDTQYF
.,TRBJ2-2,TRBV6-1,CASSEVVLGRGANTGELFF
TRBD2,TRBJ2-1,TRBV7-6,CASSLMTSGADEQFF
.,TRBJ1-1,TRBV7-6,CASSSLGGGDTEAFF
.,TRBJ2-2,TRBV15,CATSRRFDGANTGELFF
.,TRBJ2-7,TRBV29-1,CSVEGGSGEQYF
TRBD1,TRBJ1-1,TRBV7-9,CASSSGDREGTEAFF
.,TRBJ2-5,TRBV19,CASSDSSGETQYF
TRBD1,TRBJ1-2,TRBV5-6,CASSLGGQVTYGYTF
TRBD2,TRBJ2-7,TRBV4-1,CASSQEEVRGDYEQYF
TRBD1,TRBJ1-6,TRBV4-2,CASSPGQNSPLHF
.,TRBJ2-1,TRBV7-2,CASSYLSGGPSSYNEQFF
.,TRBJ2-5,TRBV12-3/TRBV12-4,CASRSLGARETQYF
.,TRBJ1-2,TRBV7-9,CASSLDPDRYGYTF
.,TRBJ1-1,TRBV7-9,CASSPKVGDTEAFF
TRBD1,TRBJ2-6,TRBV6-5,CASSYSQGAYGANVLTF
.,TRBJ1-5,TRBV25-1,CASSERGINQPQHF
.,TRBJ1-1,TRBV7-9,CASSSPTVEAFF
.,TRBJ1-5,TRBV6-5,CASSYSGEEHQPQHF
.,TRBJ1-5,TRBV6-2/TRBV6-3,CASTNFPQAGNQPQHF
.,TRBJ1-1,TRBV6-5,CASSYEWSTEAFF
.,TRBJ2-2,TRBV6-2/TRBV6-3,CASSYLLRAGTGELFF
.,TRBJ1-5,TRBV6-1,CASSESGGDQPQHF
TRBD1,TRBJ1-4,TRBV19,CASSVHGPGTGTGVTNEKLFF
TRBD2,TRBJ2-7,TRBV13,CASSLGAGAPDEQYF
.,TRBJ2-5,TRBV6-6,CASGGASIVSETQYF
.,TRBJ2-1,TRBV5-5,CASSVSRGGTQFF
.,TRBJ1-2,TRBV6-5,CASSYLGHSGYTF
.,TRBJ2-1,TRBV19,CASSPDASSYNEQFF
.,TRBJ2-7,TRBV15,CATSPTPLAVYEQYF
TRBD1,TRBJ2-5,TRBV12-3/TRBV12-4,CASRLLGQRQETQYF